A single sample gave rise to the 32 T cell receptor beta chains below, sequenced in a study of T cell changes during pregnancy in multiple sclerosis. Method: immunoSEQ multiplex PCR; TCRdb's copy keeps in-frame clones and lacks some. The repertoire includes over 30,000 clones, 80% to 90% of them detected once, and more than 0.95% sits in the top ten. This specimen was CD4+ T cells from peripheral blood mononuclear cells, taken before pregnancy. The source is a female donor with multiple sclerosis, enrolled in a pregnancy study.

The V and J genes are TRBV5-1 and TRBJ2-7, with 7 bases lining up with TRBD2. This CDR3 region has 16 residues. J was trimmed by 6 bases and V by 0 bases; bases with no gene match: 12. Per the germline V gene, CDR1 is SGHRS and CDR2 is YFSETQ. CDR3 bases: TGCGCCAGCAGCTTGGCGGGAGGAGGGAGCCGAGGCGAGCAGTACTTC. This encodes CASSLAGGGSRGEQYF.

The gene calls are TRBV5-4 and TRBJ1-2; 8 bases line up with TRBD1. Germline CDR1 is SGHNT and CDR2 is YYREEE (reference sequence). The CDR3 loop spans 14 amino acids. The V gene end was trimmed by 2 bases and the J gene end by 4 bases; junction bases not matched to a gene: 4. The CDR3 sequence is CASSLDRGPYGYTF. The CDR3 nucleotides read TGTGCCAGCAGCTTAGACAGGGGCCCCTATGGCTACACCTTC.

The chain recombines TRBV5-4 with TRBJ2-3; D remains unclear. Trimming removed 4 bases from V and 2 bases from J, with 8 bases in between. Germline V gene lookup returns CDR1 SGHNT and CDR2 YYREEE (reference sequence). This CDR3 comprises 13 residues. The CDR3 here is CASSTEYTDTQYF. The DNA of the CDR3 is TGTGCCAGCAGCACGGAGTACACAGATACGCAGTATTTT.

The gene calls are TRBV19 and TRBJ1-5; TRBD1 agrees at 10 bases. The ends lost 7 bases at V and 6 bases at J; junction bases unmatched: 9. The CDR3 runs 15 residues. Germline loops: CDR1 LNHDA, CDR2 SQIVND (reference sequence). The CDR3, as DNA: TGTGCCAGTAACACCGGGACAGGGGACCGTCAGCCCCAGCATTTT. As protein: CASNTGTGDRQPQHF.

CDR3 protein: CASSTGTSGRRFDEQFF. DNA for the CDR3: TGTGCCAGTAGTACCGGGACTAGCGGGAGGAGATTCGATGAGCAGTTCTTC. The chain carries TRBV19 and TRBJ2-1; TRBD2 agrees at 15 bases. The CDR3 is made up of 17 amino acids. V shed 4 bases, J shed 8 bases, and the junction held 9 bases outside the gene matches. Germline CDR1 is LNHDA and CDR2 is SQIVND (reference sequence).

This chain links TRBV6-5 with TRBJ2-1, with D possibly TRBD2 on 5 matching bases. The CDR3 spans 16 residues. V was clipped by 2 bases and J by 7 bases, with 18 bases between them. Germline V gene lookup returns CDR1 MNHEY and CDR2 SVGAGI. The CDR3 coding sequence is TGTGCCAGCAGTTACATGCGGGTTCTCGTAGGGAATGAGCAGTTCTTC. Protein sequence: CASSYMRVLVGNEQFF.

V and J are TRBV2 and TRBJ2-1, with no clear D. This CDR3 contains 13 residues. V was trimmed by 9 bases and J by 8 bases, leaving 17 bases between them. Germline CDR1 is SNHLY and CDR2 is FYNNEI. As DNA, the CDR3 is TGTGCCAGTTATACTAACGTGTGGGATGAGCAGTTCTTC. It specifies CASYTNVWDEQFF.

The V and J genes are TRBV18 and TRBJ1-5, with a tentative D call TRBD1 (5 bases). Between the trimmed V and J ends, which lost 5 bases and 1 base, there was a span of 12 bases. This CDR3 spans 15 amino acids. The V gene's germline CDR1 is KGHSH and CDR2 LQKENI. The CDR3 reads CASSIGAGSNQPQHF. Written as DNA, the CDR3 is TGTGCCAGCTCAATAGGGGCAGGAAGCAATCAGCCCCAGCATTTT.

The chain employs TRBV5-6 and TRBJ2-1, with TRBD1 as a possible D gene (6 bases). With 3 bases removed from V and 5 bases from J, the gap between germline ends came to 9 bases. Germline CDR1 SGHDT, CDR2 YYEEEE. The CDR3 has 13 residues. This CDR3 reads CASSSGTNNEQFF. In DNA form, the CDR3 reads TGTGCCAGCAGCTCTGGGACAAACAATGAGCAGTTCTTC.

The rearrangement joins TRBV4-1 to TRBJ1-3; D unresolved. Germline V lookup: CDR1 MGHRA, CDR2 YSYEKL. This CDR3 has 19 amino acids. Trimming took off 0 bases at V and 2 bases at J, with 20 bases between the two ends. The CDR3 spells CASSQDSSASISTGNTIYF. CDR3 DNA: TGCGCCAGCAGCCAAGACTCCTCCGCATCTATAAGTACTGGAAACACCATATATTTT.

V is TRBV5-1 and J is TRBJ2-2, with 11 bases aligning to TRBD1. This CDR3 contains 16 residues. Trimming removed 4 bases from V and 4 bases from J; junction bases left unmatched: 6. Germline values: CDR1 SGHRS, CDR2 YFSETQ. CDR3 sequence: CASSPRTGGSTGELFF. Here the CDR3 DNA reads TGCGCCAGCAGCCCCAGGACAGGGGGCTCCACCGGGGAGCTGTTTTTT.

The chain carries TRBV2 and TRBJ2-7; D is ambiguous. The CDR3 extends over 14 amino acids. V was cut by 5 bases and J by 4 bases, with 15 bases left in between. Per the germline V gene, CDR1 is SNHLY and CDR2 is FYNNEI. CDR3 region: CASSLGPYQYEQYF. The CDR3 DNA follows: TGTGCCAGCAGTTTGGGCCCGTACCAATACGAGCAGTACTTC.

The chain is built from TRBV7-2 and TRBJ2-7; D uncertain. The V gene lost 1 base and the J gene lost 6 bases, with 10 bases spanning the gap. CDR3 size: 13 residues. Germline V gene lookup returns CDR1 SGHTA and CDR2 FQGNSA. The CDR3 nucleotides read TGTGCCAGCAGCTTAGATTCCGAGCGCGAGCAGTACTTC. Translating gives CASSLDSEREQYF. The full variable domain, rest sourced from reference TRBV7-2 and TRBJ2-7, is GAGVSQSPSNKVTEKGKDVELRCDPISGHTALYWYRQSLGQGLEFLIYFQGNSAPDKSGLPSDRFSAERTGGSVSTLTIQRTQQEDSAVYLCASSLDSEREQYFGPGTRLTVT.

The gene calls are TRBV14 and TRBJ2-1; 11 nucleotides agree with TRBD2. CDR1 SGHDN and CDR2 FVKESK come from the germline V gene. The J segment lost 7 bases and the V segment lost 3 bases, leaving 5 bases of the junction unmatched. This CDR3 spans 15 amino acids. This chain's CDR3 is CASSHPSGRHNEQFF. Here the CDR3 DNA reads TGTGCCAGCAGCCACCCTAGCGGGAGGCATAATGAGCAGTTCTTC.

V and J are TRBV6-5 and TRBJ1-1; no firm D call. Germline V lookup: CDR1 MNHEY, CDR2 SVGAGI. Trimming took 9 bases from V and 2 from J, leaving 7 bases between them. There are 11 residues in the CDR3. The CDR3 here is CASRENTEAFF. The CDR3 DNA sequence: TGTGCCAGTCGGGAAAACACTGAAGCTTTCTTT.

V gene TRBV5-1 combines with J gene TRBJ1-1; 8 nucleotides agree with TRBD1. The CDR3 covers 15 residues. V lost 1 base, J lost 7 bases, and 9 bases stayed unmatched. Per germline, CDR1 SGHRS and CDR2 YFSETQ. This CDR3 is CASSLTTTGGGEAFF. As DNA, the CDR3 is TGCGCCAGCAGCTTGACCACAACAGGGGGAGGTGAAGCTTTCTTT.

CDR3 bases: TGTGCCAGCAGCGTAGGGACTAGCGGGAGCTCCTACAATGAGCAGTTCTTC. It codes for CASSVGTSGSSYNEQFF. V gene TRBV9 combines with J gene TRBJ2-1; TRBD2 matches at 13 bases. The germline V gene has CDR1 SGDLS and CDR2 YYNGEE. V lost 0 bases, J lost 0 bases, and 0 bases stayed unmatched. The CDR3 covers 17 residues.

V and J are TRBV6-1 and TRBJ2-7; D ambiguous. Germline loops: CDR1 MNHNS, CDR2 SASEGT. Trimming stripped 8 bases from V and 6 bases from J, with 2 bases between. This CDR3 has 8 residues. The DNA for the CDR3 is TGTGCCAGCCTCGAGCAGTACTTC. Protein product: CASLEQYF.

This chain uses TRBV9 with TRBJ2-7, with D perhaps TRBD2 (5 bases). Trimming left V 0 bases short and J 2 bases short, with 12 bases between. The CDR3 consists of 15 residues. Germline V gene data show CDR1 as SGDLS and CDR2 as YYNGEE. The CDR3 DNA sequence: TGTGCCAGCAGCGTAGGGGCGGGCGAAGCCTACGAGCAGTACTTC. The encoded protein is CASSVGAGEAYEQYF.

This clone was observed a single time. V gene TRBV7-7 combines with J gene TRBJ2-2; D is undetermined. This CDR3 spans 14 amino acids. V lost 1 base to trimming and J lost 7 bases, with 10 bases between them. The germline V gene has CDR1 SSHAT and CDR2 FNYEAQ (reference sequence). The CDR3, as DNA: TGTGCCAGCAGCTTAGGAGGCTTATACGGGGAGCTGTTTTTT. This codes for CASSLGGLYGELFF.

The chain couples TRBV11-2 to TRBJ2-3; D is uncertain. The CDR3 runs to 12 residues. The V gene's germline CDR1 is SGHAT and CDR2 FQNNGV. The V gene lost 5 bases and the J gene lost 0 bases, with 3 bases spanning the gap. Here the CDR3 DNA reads TGTGCCAGCAGCCTAAGCACAGATACGCAGTATTTT. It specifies CASSLSTDTQYF.

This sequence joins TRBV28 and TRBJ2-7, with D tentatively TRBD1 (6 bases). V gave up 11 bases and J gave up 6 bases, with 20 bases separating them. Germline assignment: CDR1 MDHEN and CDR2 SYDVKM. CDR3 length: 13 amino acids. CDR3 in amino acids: CAYQGKGVSEQYF. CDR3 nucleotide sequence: TGTGCCTACCAGGGGAAGGGGGTGAGCGAGCAGTACTTC.

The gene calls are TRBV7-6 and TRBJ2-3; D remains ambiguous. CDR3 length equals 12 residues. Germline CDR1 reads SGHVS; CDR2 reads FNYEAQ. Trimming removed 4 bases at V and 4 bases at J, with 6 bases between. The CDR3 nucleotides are TGTGCCAGCAGCTCGATAGCAGATACGCAGTATTTT. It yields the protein CASSSIADTQYF.

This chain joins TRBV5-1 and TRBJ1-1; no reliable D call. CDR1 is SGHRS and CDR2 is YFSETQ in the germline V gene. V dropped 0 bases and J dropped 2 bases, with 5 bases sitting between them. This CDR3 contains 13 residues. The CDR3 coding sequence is TGCGCCAGCAGCTTGGAACTAAACACTGAAGCTTTCTTT. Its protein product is CASSLELNTEAFF.

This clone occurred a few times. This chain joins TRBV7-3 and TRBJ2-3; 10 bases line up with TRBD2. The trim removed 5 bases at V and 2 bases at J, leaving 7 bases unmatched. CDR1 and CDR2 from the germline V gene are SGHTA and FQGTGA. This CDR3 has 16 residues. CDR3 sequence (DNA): TGTGCCAGCAGCACCCGACTAGCGGGTGTCACAGATACGCAGTATTTT. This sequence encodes CASSTRLAGVTDTQYF.

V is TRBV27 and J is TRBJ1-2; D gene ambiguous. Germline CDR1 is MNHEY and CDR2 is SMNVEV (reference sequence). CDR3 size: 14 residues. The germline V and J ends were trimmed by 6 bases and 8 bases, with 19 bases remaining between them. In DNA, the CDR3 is TGTGCCAGCAGCCTAAACTCGGAGCAAAGGGGCTACACCTTC. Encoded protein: CASSLNSEQRGYTF.

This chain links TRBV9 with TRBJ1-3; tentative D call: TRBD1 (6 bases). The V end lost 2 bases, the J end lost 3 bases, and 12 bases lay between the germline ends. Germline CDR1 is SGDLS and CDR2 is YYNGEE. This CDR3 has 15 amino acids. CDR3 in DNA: TGTGCCAGCAGCGTCTCAGGGGTGGATGGAAACACCATATATTTT. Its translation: CASSVSGVDGNTIYF.

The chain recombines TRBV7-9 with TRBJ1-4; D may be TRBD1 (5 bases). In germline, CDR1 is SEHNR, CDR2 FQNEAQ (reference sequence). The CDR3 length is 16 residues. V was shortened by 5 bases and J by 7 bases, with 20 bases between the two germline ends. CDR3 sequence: CASSPPGRPRGEKLFF. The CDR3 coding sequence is TGTGCCAGCAGCCCCCCGGGCCGCCCAAGGGGTGAAAAACTGTTTTTT.

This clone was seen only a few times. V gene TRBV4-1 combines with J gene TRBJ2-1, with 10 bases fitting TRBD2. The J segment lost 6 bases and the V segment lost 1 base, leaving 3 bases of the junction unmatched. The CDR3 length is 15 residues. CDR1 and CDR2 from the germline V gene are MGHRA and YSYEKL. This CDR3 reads CASSQGAGGVNEQFF. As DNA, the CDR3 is TGCGCCAGCAGCCAAGGAGCGGGAGGGGTCAATGAGCAGTTCTTC.

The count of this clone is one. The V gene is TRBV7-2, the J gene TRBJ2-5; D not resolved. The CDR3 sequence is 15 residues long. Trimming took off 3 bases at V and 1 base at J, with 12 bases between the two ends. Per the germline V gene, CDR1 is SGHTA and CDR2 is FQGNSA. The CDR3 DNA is TGTGCCAGCAGCTTCGGCGGCCAGCTCCAAGAGACCCAGTACTTC. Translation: CASSFGGQLQETQYF.

The DNA for the CDR3 is TGTGCCTGGAGTAAATTCGGTCAGCCCCAGCATTTT. This translates into CAWSKFGQPQHF. The rearrangement joins TRBV30 to TRBJ1-5; no clear D gene. Trimming stripped 2 bases from V and 6 bases from J, with 8 bases between. Germline V CDR1 and CDR2: GTSNPN, SVGIG (reference sequence). CDR3 length: 12 amino acids.

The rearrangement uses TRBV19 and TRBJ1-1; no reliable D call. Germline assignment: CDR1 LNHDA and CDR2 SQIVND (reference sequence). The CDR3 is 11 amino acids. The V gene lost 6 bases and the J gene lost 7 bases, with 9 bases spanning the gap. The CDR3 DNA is TGTGCCAGTAGCAGCGTAAGTGAAGCTTTCTTT. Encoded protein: CASSSVSEAFF. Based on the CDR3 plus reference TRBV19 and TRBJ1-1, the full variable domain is DGGITQSPKYLFRKEGQNVTLSCEQNLNHDAMYWYRQDPGQGLRLIYYSQIVNDFQKGDIAEGYSVSREKKESFPLTVTSAQKNPTAFYLCASSSVSEAFFGQGTRLTVV.